This section outlines one T cell receptor (beta chain) sequence together with its context. Its antigen remains undetermined. Base-call qualities are not available, and no considerably larger clone is one nucleotide away. Receptor amplification or capture employed the immunoSEQ multiplex PCR assay. Entries here come from immuneACCESS through TCRdb and include only in-frame sequences with V and J called. Some clones fail to appear in such tables; in the studies checked, an unresolved V gene covers under half of the shortfall, and the cause of the remainder is unknown. The table for this sample lists 78,000 or so clones; 75% to 95% of them were counted only once. 0.4% to 0.45% of the sample is taken by the ten largest. The data were taken from a study of T cell changes during pregnancy in multiple sclerosis (dated by TCRdb to about 2019). With respect to the entire study: The study looked at changes in the T cell repertoire across pregnancy in women with multiple sclerosis.

The CDR3 runs 12 amino acids, cysteine and phenylalanine included. The entry retains the CDR3 DNA only, 36 bases that are in frame from base 1. V sheds 5 bases and J sheds 8 bases, leaving 11 bases between their ends. Sequences SGHAT (CDR1) and FQNNGV (CDR2) are obtained from the germline V gene. The chain couples TRBV11-2 to TRBJ2-3; a weak D assignment points to TRBD2 (5 bases agree). Source: CD4+ T cells from peripheral blood mononuclear cells, taken before pregnancy. This sequence originates from a female donor with multiple sclerosis, enrolled in a pregnancy study. Read as DNA, the sequence is TGTGCCAGCAGCACACGGGGTGTTACGCAGTATTTT. This codes for CASSTRGVTQYF.